The 19 T cell receptor beta chains reported below all come from one sample, sequenced in a study of T-cell reconstitution after alpha-beta-depleted transplantation in children. Unique molecular identifiers were used to barcode this TCRbeta library. TCRdb used MiXCR to reprocess the PCR reads, holding one entry per CDR3 protein. The table has roughly 590,000 distinct CDR3 sequences, roughly 17% seen once; the top ten hold 0.9% to 1.2%. The specimen comprised PBMCs from the stem cell graft donor, sampled from the stem cell graft. The receptors were gathered from a human donor who donated a stem cell graft to a child with acute myeloid leukemia.

This chain connects TRBV10-3 to TRBJ1-4, with unresolved D. V gave up 6 bases and J gave up 8 bases, with 13 bases separating them. The germline CDR1 and CDR2 sequences are ENHRY and SYGVKD. The CDR3 has 13 amino acids. The CDR3 here is CAISGPSKEKLFF. For the CDR3, the DNA is TGTGCCATCAGCGGTCCCAGTAAGGAAAAACTGTTTTTT.

V and J are TRBV7-9 and TRBJ1-5; maybe TRBD1 (5 bases). The CDR3 covers 14 residues. CDR1 is SEHNR, CDR2 FQNEAQ, per germline (reference sequence). Deletions cut 5 bases from V and 5 bases from J, with 13 bases between. The CDR3 DNA reads as TGTGCCAGCAGCCCGACAGCTTCTTATCAGCCCCAGCATTTT. Amino acids: CASSPTASYQPQHF.

This clonotype was seen only a few times. The chain uses TRBV4-3 and TRBJ2-3, with D possibly TRBD2 on 7 matching bases. The V gene lost 0 bases and the J gene lost 4 bases, with 11 bases spanning the gap. The CDR3 loop spans 15 amino acids. Germline CDR1 reads LGHNA; CDR2 reads YSLEER. CDR3 sequence (DNA): TGCGCCAGCAGCCAAGAGGGAGGGGGGGCAGATACGCAGTATTTT. The encoded protein is CASSQEGGGADTQYF.

This clonotype appeared many times. The gene calls are TRBV29-1 and TRBJ1-1; D gene uncertain. CDR1 is SQVTM, CDR2 ANQGSEA, per germline. With 3 bases removed from V and 8 bases from J, the gap between germline ends came to 13 bases. The CDR3 has 12 residues. Here the CDR3 reads CSVEEGFPEAFF. The CDR3 nucleotides are TGCAGCGTTGAGGAGGGATTCCCCGAAGCTTTCTTT.

There are many counts of this clonotype. The genes are TRBV20-1 and TRBJ2-5; 9 bases line up with TRBD2. Germline assignment: CDR1 DFQATT and CDR2 SNEGSKA (reference sequence). The V gene end was trimmed by 7 bases and the J gene end by 5 bases; junction bases not matched to a gene: 5. CDR3 length: 12 residues. In nucleotides, the CDR3 is TGCAGTGATAAGACTAGCGGTGAGACCCAGTACTTC. Encoded protein: CSDKTSGETQYF.

This clonotype was detected many times. The gene calls are TRBV20-1 and TRBJ2-1; D might be TRBD2 (5 bases). The germline V and J ends were trimmed by 0 bases and 12 bases, with 18 bases remaining between them. The CDR3 totals 14 residues. Germline-derived CDR1 and CDR2 are DFQATT and SNEGSKA (reference sequence). In DNA, the CDR3 is TGCAGTGCTAGAGAGGAGGATTTAGGCTGGCTGCAGTTCTTC. Encoded protein: CSAREEDLGWLQFF.

This chain uses TRBV12-3 or TRBV12-4 with TRBJ1-2; tentatively, D is TRBD1 (6 bases). The CDR3 has 15 amino acids. V was pared by 6 bases and J by 3 bases, with 17 bases between. CDR3 nucleotides: TGTGCCAGCAGCAAAACCGCAACAGGGTACTATGGCTACACCTTC. The encoded protein is CASSKTATGYYGYTF.

The sample holds many counts of this clonotype. The chain couples TRBV10-2 to TRBJ1-1; the D is unclear. Per the germline V gene, CDR1 is WSHSY and CDR2 is SAAADI. Trimming pared 0 bases from V and 0 bases from J, leaving 8 bases between. The CDR3 covers 15 residues. The chain's CDR3 is CASSESVQVNTEAFF. In DNA form, the CDR3 reads TGCGCCAGCAGTGAGTCGGTCCAGGTGAACACTGAAGCTTTCTTT.

Turning to this clonotype: Being one base from a much bigger clone, this may be a read error. This chain uses TRBV7-9 with TRBJ2-2; D is ambiguous. The V gene's germline CDR1 is SEHNR and CDR2 FQNEAQ (reference sequence). V lost 3 bases and J 7 bases, leaving 6 bases between the germline ends. The CDR3 extends over 12 amino acids. CDR3 DNA: TGTGCCAGCAGCTTCCCCATCGGGGAGCTGTTTTTT. Its protein product is CASSFPIGELFF.

The rearrangement links TRBV4-2 to TRBJ1-4; D unclear. V was shortened by 0 bases and J by 8 bases, with 4 bases between the two germline ends. The CDR3 length is 12 residues. Germline V gene sequence: CDR1 LGHNA, CDR2 YNFKEQ. The DNA for the CDR3 is TGTGCCAGCAGCCAAGATCGGGAAAAACTGTTTTTT. It specifies CASSQDREKLFF.

Many counts were recorded for this clonotype. The rearrangement uses TRBV20-1 and TRBJ1-5; D possibly corresponds to TRBD1 (5 bases). Germline loops: CDR1 DFQATT, CDR2 SNEGSKA (reference sequence). This CDR3 contains 13 residues. Trimming took 5 bases from V and 3 from J, leaving 11 bases between them. CDR3 sequence: CSAQGVINQPQHF. The CDR3 nucleotides read TGCAGTGCTCAAGGGGTGATCAATCAGCCCCAGCATTTT.

This clonotype was recorded a few times. The chain uses TRBV7-2 and TRBJ1-5; no definite D call. The V gene lost 5 bases and the J gene lost 0 bases, with 11 bases spanning the gap. This CDR3 spans 15 amino acids. Germline loops: CDR1 SGHTA, CDR2 FQGNSA. As DNA, the CDR3 is TGTGCCAGCAGCCACTATCAGGTTAGCAATCAGCCCCAGCATTTT. Encoded protein: CASSHYQVSNQPQHF.

This clonotype was recorded at least ten times. The genes are TRBV29-1 and TRBJ2-5; maybe TRBD2 (6 bases). Deletions cut 2 bases from V and 4 bases from J, with 8 bases between. The CDR3 sequence is 12 residues long. Germline values: CDR1 SQVTM, CDR2 ANQGSEA. CDR3 amino acids: CSVEQEGETQYF. CDR3 bases: TGCAGCGTTGAACAGGAGGGAGAGACCCAGTACTTC.

This clonotype was observed a few times. V gene TRBV7-2 combines with J gene TRBJ1-5; TRBD1 is a possible D gene (6 bases). This CDR3 is 15 amino acids long. V gave up 2 bases and J gave up 8 bases, with 16 bases separating them. Germline V CDR1 and CDR2: SGHTA, FQGNSA. The CDR3 sequence: CASSLPYRASEPQHF. For the CDR3, the DNA is TGTGCCAGCAGCTTACCCTACAGGGCGTCTGAGCCCCAGCATTTT.

This chain links TRBV20-1 with TRBJ1-2; D remains unclear. The germline V and J ends were trimmed by 3 bases and 4 bases, with 12 bases remaining between them. The CDR3 totals 13 residues. Germline-derived CDR1 and CDR2 are DFQATT and SNEGSKA (reference sequence). DNA for the CDR3: TGCAGTGCTAGTTCCCAGACCGTCTATGGCTACACCTTC. It is translated as CSASSQTVYGYTF.

This clonotype showed up just a few times. The chain combines TRBV12-3 or TRBV12-4 with TRBJ1-5; no firm D call. V was clipped by 2 bases and J by 0 bases, with 17 bases between them. The CDR3 contains 18 residues. The CDR3 sequence: CASSLSSTGVYSNQPQHF. In DNA form, the CDR3 reads TGTGCCAGCAGTTTATCCTCCACCGGAGTTTATAGCAATCAGCCCCAGCATTTT.

About this clonotype itself: Sequence at one end of the junction differs from germline and may be a read error. This chain connects TRBV27 to TRBJ1-5; TRBD1 matches at 8 bases. CDR1 MNHEY and CDR2 SMNVEV come from the germline V gene (reference sequence). The CDR3 length is 18 residues. CDR3 in amino acids: CASSPRTGTGYSNQPQNF. The CDR3 coding sequence is TGTGCCAGCAGTCCCCGGACAGGGACGGGCTACAGCAATCAGCCCCAGAATTTT.

This clonotype has ten or more counts. For the CDR3, the DNA is TGTGCCAGCAGTCCCCGTCAAGGGGAAGGAGGCTACACCTTC. Translation: CASSPRQGEGGYTF. The rearrangement links TRBV12-3 or TRBV12-4 to TRBJ1-2, with D possibly being TRBD1 (5 bases). CDR3 length: 14 amino acids. Trimming cost V 5 bases and J 8 bases, with 18 bases left between them.

The sample holds many counts of this clonotype. The chain is built from TRBV6-5 and TRBJ2-3; 10 nucleotides match TRBD2. The trim removed 0 bases at V and 5 bases at J, leaving 2 bases unmatched. Germline CDR1 MNHEY, CDR2 SVGAGI. The CDR3 totals 15 residues. The CDR3 protein is CASSYSLAGVDTQYF. The CDR3 bases are TGTGCCAGCAGTTACTCCCTAGCGGGGGTAGATACGCAGTATTTT.